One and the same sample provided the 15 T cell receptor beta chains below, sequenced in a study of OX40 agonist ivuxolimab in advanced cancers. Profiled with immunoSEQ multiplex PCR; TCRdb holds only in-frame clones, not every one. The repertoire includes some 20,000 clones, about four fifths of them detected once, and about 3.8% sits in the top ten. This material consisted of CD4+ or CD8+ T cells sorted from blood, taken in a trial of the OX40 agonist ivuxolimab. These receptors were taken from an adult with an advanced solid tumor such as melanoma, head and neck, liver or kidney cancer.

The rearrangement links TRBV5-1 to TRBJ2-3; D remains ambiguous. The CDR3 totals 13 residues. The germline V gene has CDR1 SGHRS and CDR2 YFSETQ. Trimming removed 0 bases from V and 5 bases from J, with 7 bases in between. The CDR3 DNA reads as TGCGCCAGCAGCTTGGACGGCTTAGATACGCAGTATTTT. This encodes CASSLDGLDTQYF. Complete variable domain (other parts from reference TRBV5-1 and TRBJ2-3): KAGVTQTPRYLIKTRGQQVTLSCSPISGHRSVSWYQQTPGQGLQFLFEYFSETQRNKGNFPGRFSGRQFSNSRSEMNVSTLELGDSALYLCASSLDGLDTQYFGPGTRLTVL.

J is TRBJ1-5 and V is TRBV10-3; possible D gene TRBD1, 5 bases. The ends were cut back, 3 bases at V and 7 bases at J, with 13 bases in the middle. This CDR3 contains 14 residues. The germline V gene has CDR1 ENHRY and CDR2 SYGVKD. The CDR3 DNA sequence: TGTGCCATCAGTGACGGCAGGGCGGACCAGCCCCAGCATTTT. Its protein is CAISDGRADQPQHF.

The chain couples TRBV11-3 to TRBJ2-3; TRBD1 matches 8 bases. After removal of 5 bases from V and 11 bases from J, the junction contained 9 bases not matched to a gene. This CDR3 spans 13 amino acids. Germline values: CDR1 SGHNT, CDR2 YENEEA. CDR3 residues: CASSTGGLGVQYF. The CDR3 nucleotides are TGTGCCAGCAGCACAGGGGGATTGGGGGTGCAGTATTTT. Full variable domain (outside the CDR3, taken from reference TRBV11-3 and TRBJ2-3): EAGVVQSPRYKIIEKKQPVAFWCNPISGHNTLYWYLQNLGQGPELLIRYENEEAVDDSQLPKDRFSAERLKGVDSTLKIQPAELGDSAVYLCASSTGGLGVQYFGPGTRLTVL.

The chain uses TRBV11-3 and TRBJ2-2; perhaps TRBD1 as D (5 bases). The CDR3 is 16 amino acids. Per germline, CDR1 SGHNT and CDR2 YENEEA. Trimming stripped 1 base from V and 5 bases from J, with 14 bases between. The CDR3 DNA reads TGTGCCAGCAGCTTAGTCCAGGGATCTGTTACCGGGGAGCTGTTTTTT. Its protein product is CASSLVQGSVTGELFF.

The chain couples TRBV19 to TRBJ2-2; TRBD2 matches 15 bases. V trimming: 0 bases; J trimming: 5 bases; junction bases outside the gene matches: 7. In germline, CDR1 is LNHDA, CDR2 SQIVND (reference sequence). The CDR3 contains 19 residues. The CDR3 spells CASSIELAGTSGRTGELFF. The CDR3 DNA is TGTGCCAGTAGTATAGAGCTCGCAGGGACTAGCGGGAGGACCGGGGAGCTGTTTTTT.

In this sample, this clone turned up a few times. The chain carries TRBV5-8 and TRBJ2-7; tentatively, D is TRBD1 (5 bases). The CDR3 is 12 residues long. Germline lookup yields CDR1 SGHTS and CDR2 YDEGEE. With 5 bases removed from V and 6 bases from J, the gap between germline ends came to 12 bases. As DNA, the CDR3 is TGTGCCAGCAGACGTTCAGGGTCCGAGCAGTACTTC. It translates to CASRRSGSEQYF.

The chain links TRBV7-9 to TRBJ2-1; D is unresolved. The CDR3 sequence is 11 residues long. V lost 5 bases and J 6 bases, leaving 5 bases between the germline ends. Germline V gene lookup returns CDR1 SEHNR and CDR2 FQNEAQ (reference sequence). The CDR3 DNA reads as TGTGCCAGCAGCGATTTCAATGAGCAGTTCTTC. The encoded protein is CASSDFNEQFF.

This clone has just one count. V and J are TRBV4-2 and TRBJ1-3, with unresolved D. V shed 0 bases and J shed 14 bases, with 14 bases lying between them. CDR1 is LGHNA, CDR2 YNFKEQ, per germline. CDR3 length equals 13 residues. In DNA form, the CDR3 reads TGTGCCAGCAGCCAAGATTTCGGGGAAGTCGTATATTTT. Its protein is CASSQDFGEVVYF.

CDR3 nucleotides: TGTGCCAGCACCCCATTGGGGACAGCCTCTGGAAACACCATATATTTT. It translates to CASTPLGTASGNTIYF. The rearrangement links TRBV11-2 to TRBJ1-3; 7 bases match TRBD1. The germline V gene has CDR1 SGHAT and CDR2 FQNNGV. The trim removed 7 bases at V and 0 bases at J, leaving 9 bases unmatched. This CDR3 has 16 amino acids.

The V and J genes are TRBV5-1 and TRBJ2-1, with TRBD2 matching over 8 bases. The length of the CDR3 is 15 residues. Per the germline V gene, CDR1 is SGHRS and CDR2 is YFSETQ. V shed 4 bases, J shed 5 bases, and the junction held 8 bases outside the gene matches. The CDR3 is CASSLGAGENNEQFF. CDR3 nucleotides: TGCGCCAGCAGCCTGGGAGCGGGAGAGAACAATGAGCAGTTCTTC. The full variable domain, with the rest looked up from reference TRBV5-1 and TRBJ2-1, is KAGVTQTPRYLIKTRGQQVTLSCSPISGHRSVSWYQQTPGQGLQFLFEYFSETQRNKGNFPGRFSGRQFSNSRSEMNVSTLELGDSALYLCASSLGAGENNEQFFGPGTRLTVL.

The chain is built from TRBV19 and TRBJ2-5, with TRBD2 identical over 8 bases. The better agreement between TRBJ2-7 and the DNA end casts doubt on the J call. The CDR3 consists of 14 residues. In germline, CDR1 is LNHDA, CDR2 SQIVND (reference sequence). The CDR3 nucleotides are TGTGCCGGCCTAGGGCTAGCGGGTCCCTACGAGCAGTACTTC. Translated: CAGLGLAGPYEQYF.

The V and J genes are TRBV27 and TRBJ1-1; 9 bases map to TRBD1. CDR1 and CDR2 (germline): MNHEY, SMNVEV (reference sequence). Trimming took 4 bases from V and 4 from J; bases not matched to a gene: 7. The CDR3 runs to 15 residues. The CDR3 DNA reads TGTGCCAGCAGTTATGGGGACAGGGACCTCACTGAAGCTTTCTTT. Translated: CASSYGDRDLTEAFF.

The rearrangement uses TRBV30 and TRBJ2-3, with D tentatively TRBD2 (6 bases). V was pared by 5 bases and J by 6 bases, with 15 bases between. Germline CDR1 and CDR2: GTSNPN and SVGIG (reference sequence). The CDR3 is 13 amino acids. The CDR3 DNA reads TGTGCCTGGGCCTATGGAGGGCCCGATACGCAGTATTTT. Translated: CAWAYGGPDTQYF.

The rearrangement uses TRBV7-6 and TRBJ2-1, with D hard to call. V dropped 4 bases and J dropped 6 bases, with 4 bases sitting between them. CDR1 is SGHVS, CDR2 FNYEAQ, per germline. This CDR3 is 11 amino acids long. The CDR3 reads CASSSGNEQFF. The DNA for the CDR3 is TGTGCCAGCAGCTCCGGCAATGAGCAGTTCTTC.

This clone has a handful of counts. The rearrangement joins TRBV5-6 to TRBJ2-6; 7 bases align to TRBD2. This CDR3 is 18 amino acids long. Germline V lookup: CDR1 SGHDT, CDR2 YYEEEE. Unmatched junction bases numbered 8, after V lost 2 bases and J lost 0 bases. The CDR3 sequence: CASSLGLAVFSGANVLTF. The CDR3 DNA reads TGTGCCAGCAGCTTAGGCCTAGCGGTCTTCTCTGGGGCCAACGTCCTGACTTTC.